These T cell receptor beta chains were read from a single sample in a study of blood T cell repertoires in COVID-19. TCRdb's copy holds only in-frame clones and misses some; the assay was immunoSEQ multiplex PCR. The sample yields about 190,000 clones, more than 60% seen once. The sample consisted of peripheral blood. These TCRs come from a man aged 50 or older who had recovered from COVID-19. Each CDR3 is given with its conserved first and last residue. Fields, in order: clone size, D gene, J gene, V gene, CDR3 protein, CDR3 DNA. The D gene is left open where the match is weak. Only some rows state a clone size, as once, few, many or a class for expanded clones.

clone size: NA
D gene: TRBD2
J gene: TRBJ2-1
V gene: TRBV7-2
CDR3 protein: CASSLWLAGGNEQFF
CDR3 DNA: TGTGCCAGCAGCTTATGGCTAGCGGGAGGCAATGAGCAGTTCTTC

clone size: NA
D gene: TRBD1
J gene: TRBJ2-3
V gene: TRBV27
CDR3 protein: CASSLYRGKDTQYF
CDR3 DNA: TGTGCCAGCAGTTTGTACAGGGGGAAAGATACGCAGTATTTT

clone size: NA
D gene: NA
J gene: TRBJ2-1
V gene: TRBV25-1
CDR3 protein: CASSEWGRWQDREQFF
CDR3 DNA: TGTGCCAGCAGTGAGTGGGGGAGGTGGCAGGACCGAGAGCAGTTCTTC

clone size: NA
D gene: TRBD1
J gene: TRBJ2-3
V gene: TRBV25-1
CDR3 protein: CASSDLGTGRPDTQYF
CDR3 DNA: TGTGCCAGCAGTGACCTTGGGACAGGGCGGCCAGATACGCAGTATTTT

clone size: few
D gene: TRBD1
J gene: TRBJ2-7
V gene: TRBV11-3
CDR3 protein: CASSLAGTGEYEQYF
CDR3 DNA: TGTGCCAGCAGCCTGGCCGGGACAGGGGAGTACGAGCAGTACTTC

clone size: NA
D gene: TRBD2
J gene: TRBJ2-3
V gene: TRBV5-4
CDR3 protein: CASSTGLAGGSDTQYF
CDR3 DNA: TGTGCCAGCAGCACGGGACTAGCGGGAGGTTCAGATACGCAGTATTTT

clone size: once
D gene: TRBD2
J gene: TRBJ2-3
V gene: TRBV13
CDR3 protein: CASSLGTSNPPNTQYF
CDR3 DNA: TGTGCCAGCAGCTTAGGGACTAGCAACCCTCCCAATACGCAGTATTTT

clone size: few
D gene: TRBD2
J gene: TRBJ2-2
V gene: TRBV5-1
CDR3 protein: CATTAASGAVSGELFF
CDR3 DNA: TGCGCCACTACGGCGGCTAGCGGGGCAGTATCCGGGGAGCTGTTTTTT

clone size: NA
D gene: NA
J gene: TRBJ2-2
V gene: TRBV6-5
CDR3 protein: CASSYSTGYTGELFF
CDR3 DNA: TGTGCCAGCAGTTATTCAACAGGGTACACCGGGGAGCTGTTTTTT

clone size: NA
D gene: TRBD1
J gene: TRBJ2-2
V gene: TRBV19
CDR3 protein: CASSSGGRDTGELFF
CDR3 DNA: TGTGCCAGTAGTTCAGGGGGTCGTGACACCGGGGAGCTGTTTTTT

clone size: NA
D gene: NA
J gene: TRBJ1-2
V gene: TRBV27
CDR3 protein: CASSGDIRSGGYTF
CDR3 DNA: TGTGCCAGCAGTGGGGACATCCGAAGCGGTGGCTACACCTTC

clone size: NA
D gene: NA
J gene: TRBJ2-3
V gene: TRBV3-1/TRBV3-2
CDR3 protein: CASSQDWSTTDTQYF
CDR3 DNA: TGTGCCAGCAGCCAAGATTGGAGTACCACAGATACGCAGTATTTT

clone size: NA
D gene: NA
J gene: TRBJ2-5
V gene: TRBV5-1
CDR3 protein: CASSLTQGTETQYF
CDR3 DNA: TGCGCCAGCAGCTTGACTCAGGGGACGGAGACCCAGTACTTC

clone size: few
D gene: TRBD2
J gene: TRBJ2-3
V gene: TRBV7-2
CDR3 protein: CASSRDSGRKDTQYF
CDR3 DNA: TGTGCCAGCAGCCGGGATAGCGGGAGAAAGGATACGCAGTATTTT

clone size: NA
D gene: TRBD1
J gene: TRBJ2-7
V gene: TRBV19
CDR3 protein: CASSMGQGPFYEQYF
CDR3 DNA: TGTGCCAGTAGTATGGGACAGGGGCCTTTCTACGAGCAGTACTTC

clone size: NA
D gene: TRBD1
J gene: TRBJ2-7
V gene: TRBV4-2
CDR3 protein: CASSHGTGTGTPSSYEQYF
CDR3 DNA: TGTGCCAGCAGCCATGGAACCGGGACAGGGACCCCAAGCTCCTACGAGCAGTACTTC

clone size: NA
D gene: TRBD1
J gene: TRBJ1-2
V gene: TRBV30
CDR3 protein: CAWSATGTVPSGYTF
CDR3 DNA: TGTGCCTGGAGTGCAACCGGGACAGTCCCTTCTGGCTACACCTTC

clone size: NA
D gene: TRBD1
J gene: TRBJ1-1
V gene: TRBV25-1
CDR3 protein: CASSEDRETTEAFF
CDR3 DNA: TGTGCCAGCAGTGAGGACAGGGAAACGACAGAAGCTTTCTTT

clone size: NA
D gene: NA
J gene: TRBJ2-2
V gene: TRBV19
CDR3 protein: CASSLLGGVNTGELFF
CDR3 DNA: TGTGCCAGTAGCCTTCTTGGCGGGGTGAACACCGGGGAGCTGTTTTTT

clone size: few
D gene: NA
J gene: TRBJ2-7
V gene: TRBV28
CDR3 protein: CASSSTLRDSTYEQYF
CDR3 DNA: TGTGCCAGCAGCTCCACCCTGCGGGACTCCACCTACGAGCAGTACTTC

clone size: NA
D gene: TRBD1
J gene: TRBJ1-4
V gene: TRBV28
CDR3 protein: CASSLRQGQGPANEKLFF
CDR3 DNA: TGTGCCAGCAGCCTTAGACAGGGACAGGGTCCAGCTAATGAAAAACTGTTTTTT

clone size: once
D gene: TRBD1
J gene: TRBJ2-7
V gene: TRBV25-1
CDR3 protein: CASSEGQGRSYEQYF
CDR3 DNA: TGTGCCAGCAGTGAAGGACAGGGGCGATCCTACGAGCAGTACTTC

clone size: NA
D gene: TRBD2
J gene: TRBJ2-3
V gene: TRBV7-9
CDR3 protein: CASSLDFKREGLGDTQYF
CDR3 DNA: TGTGCCAGCAGCTTAGACTTCAAGCGGGAGGGCCTTGGAGATACGCAGTATTTT

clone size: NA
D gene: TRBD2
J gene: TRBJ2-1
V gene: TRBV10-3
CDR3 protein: CAISESSGRTYGEQFF
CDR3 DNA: TGTGCCATCAGTGAGTCGTCCGGGAGGACCTACGGTGAGCAGTTCTTC

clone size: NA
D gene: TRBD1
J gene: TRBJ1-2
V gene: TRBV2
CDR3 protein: CAIAQGPGYTF
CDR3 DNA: TGTGCTATAGCACAGGGGCCGGGCTACACCTTC

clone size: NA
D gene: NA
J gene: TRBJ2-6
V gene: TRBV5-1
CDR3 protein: CASSLQISGANVLTF
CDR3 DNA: TGCGCCAGCAGCTTACAAATCTCTGGGGCCAACGTCCTGACTTTC

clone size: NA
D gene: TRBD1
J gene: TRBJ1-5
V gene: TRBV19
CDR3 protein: CASSISRGRWGQPQHF
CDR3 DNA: TGTGCCAGTAGTATAAGCAGGGGGCGCTGGGGACAGCCCCAGCATTTT

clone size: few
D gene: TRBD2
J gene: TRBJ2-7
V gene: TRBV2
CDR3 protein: CASSEAKMLLAGLWYEQYF
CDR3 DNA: TGTGCCAGCAGTGAAGCAAAGATGTTACTAGCGGGACTCTGGTACGAGCAGTACTTC

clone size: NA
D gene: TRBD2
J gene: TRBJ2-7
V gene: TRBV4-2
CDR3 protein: CASSQVGSSGSREQYF
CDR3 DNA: TGTGCCAGCAGCCAAGTCGGGTCTAGCGGGAGTCGCGAGCAGTACTTC

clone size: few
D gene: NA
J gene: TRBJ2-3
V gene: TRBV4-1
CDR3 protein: CASAPRKGLSTDTQYF
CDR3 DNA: TGCGCCAGCGCCCCGAGAAAGGGACTGAGCACAGATACGCAGTATTTT

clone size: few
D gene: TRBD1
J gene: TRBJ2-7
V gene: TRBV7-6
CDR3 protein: CASSTDTGASYEQYF
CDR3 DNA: TGTGCCAGCAGCACCGACACAGGGGCTTCCTACGAGCAGTACTTC

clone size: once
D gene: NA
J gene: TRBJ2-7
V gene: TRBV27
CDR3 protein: CASSSKGGGVYEQYF
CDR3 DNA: TGTGCCAGCAGTTCGAAAGGGGGAGGGGTCTACGAGCAGTACTTC

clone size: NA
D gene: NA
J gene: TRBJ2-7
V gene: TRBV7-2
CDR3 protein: CASSLAPGVSYEQYF
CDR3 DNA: TGTGCCAGCAGCTTAGCCCCGGGAGTAAGCTACGAGCAGTACTTC

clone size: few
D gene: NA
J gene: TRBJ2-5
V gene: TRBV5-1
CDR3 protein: CASSLSGEETQYF
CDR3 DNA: TGCGCCAGCAGCTTGAGCGGAGAAGAGACCCAGTACTTC

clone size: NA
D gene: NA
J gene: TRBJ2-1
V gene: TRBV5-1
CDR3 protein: CASSLHLSGNEQFF
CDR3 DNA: TGCGCCAGCAGCTTGCATCTTTCCGGCAATGAGCAGTTCTTC

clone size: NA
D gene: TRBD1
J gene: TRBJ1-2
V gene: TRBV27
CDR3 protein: CASRPQGNNYGYTF
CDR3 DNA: TGTGCCAGCAGGCCACAGGGGAATAACTATGGCTACACCTTC

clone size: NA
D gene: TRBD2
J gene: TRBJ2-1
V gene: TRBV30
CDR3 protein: CAWKLAGGYNYNEQFF
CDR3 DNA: TGTGCCTGGAAACTAGCGGGAGGATATAATTACAATGAGCAGTTCTTC

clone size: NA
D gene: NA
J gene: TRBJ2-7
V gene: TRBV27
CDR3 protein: CASSDRFHEQYF
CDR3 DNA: TGTGCCAGCAGCGACAGGTTCCACGAGCAGTACTTC

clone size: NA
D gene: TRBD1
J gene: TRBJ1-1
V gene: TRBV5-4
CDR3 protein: CASSYGQGPNTEAFF
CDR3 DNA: TGTGCCAGCAGCTACGGACAGGGACCGAACACTGAAGCTTTCTTT

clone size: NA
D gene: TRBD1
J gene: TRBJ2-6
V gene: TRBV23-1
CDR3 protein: CASSQRTGAYLTSGANVLTF
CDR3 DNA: TGCGCCAGCAGTCAGAGGACAGGGGCTTACCTAACCTCGGGGGCCAACGTCCTGACTTTC

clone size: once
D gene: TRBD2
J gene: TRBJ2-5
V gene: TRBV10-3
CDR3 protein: CAISENGLAGETQYF
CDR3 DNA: TGTGCCATCAGTGAGAACGGACTAGCGGGAGAGACCCAGTACTTC

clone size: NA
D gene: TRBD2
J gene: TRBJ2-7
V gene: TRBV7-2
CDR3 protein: CASSWGGSGYEQYF
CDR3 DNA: TGTGCCAGCAGCTGGGGGGGAAGCGGCTACGAGCAGTACTTC

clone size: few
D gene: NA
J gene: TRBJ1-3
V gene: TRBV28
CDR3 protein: CASSRGQTLSGNTIYF
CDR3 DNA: TGTGCCAGCAGCCGAGGACAGACCCTCTCTGGAAACACCATATATTTT

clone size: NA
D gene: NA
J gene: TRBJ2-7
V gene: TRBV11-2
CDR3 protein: CASSLETNRFEQYF
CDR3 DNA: TGTGCCAGCAGCTTAGAAACGAATAGATTCGAGCAGTACTTC

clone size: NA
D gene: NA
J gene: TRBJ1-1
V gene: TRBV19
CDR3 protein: CASGERRRMMNTEAFF
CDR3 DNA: TGTGCCAGTGGAGAAAGGAGGAGGATGATGAACACTGAAGCTTTCTTT

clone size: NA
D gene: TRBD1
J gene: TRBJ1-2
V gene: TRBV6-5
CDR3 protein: CASSKRQGVGGYTF
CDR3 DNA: TGTGCCAGCAGTAAACGACAGGGGGTTGGTGGCTACACCTTC

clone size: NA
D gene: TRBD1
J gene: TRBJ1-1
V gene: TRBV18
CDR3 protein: CASSTRTGRDTEAFF
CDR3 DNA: TGTGCCAGCTCAACGAGGACAGGGAGGGACACTGAAGCTTTCTTT

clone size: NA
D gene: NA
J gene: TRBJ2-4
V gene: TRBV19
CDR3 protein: CASSPGVGTIQYF
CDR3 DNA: TGTGCCAGTAGTCCGGGAGTTGGGACCATTCAGTACTTC

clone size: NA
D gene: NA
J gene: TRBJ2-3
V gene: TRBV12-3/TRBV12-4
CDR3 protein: CASKTGATDTQYF
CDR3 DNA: TGTGCCAGCAAAACGGGAGCCACAGATACGCAGTATTTT